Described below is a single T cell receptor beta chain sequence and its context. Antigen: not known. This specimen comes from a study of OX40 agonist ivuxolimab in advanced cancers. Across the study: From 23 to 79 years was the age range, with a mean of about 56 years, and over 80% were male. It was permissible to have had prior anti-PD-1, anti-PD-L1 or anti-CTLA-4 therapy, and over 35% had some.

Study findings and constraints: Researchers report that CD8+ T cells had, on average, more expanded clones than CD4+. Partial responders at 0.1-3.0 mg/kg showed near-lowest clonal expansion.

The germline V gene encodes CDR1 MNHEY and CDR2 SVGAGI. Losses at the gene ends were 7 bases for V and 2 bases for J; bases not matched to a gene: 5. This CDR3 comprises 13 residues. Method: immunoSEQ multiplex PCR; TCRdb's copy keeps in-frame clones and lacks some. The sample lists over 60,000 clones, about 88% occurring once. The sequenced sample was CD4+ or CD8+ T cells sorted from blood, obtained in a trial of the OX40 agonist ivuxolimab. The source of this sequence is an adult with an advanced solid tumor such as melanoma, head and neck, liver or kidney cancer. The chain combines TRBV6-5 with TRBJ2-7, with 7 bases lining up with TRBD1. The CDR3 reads CASTKGQPYEQYF. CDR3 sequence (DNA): TGTGCCAGCACCAAGGGACAGCCCTACGAGCAGTACTTC.